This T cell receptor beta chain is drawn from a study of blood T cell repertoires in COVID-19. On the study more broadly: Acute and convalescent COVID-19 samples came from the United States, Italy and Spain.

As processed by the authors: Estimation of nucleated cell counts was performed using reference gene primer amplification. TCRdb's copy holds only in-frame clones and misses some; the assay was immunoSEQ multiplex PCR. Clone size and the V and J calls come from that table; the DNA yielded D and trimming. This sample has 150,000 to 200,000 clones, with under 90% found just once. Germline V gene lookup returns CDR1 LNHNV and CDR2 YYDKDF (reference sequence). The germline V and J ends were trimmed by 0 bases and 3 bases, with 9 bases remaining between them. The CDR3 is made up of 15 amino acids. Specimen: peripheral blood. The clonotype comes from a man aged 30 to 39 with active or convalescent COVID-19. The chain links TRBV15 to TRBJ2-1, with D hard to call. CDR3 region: CATSRDRGLYNEQFF. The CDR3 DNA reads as TGTGCCACCAGCAGAGATCGTGGCCTCTACAATGAGCAGTTCTTC.